These T cell receptor beta chains were read from a single sample in a study of vaccination and CD4 T cells after COVID-19. These receptors have no known antigen. TCRdb processed the PCR reads anew with MiXCR; each CDR3 protein has one entry. The profile shows some 10,000 distinct CDR3 sequences, around three fifths of them singletons. Source material: CD4+ T cells from blood, cultured in vitro. These receptors were obtained from a human donor in good health. CDR3s include the opening cysteine and the closing phenylalanine or tryptophan. The D gene is left open where the match is weak. Only part of the rows carry a size: once, few, many, or a class if the clone is expanded.

TRBV6-2/TRBV6-3	.	.	TRBJ1-1	TGTGCCAGCAGTTACAGTCCGGGGCTAGGGAACACTGAAGCTTTCTTT	CASSYSPGLGNTEAFF
TRBV7-2	.	.	TRBJ1-2	TGTGCCAGCAGCTTAGGTTGGAAGAACTATGGCTACACCTTC	CASSLGWKNYGYTF
TRBV23-1	.	.	TRBJ1-2	TGCGCCAGCAGTCAATCGGCCAGCGAGCGCTATGGCTACACCTTC	CASSQSASERYGYTF
TRBV11-2	few	.	TRBJ2-2	TGTGCCAGCAGGCGACCTACCACGGGGGAGCTGTTTTTT	CASRRPTTGELFF
TRBV19	once	TRBD1	TRBJ1-3	TGTGCCAGTAGTAAACAGGGGGCTGGAAACACCATATATTTT	CASSKQGAGNTIYF
TRBV20-1	.	TRBD1	TRBJ2-3	TGCAGTGCTACGAGGACAGGGGCTCAGACAGATACGCAGTATTTT	CSATRTGAQTDTQYF
TRBV20-1	.	TRBD1	TRBJ1-5	TGCAGTGCTAGACCTCAGGGACAGGGAAGGAGCAATCAGCCCCAGCATTTT	CSARPQGQGRSNQPQHF
TRBV7-2	.	.	TRBJ1-5	TGTGCCAGCAGCGCCTTGGGGGGGTATAGCAATCAGCCCCAGCATTTT	CASSALGGYSNQPQHF
TRBV5-4	.	TRBD1	TRBJ1-2	TGTGCCAGCAGCTCGAGGGGACAGGGATCCAATACCTTC	CASSSRGQGSNTF
TRBV7-9	few	TRBD1	TRBJ1-1	TGTGCCAGCAGCCAAGTGGGAGGGGGCGAAATTGAAGCTTTCTTT	CASSQVGGGEIEAFF
TRBV7-6	few	.	TRBJ2-5	TGTGCCAGCAGTGGGGAGACCCAGTACTTC	CASSGETQYF
TRBV12-3/TRBV12-4	.	.	TRBJ2-5	TGTGCCAGCAGTGCAGGTGTAGGGACCCAGTACTTC	CASSAGVGTQYF
TRBV5-1	.	TRBD2	TRBJ2-7	TGCGCCAGCAGCTTGGCCTTAGCGGGGGTACTGAGCTACGAGCAGTACTTC	CASSLALAGVLSYEQYF
TRBV4-3	.	.	TRBJ1-1	TGCGCCAGCAGCCAAGATCCTCAGGGGCCTGTGGGGACTGAAGCTTTCTTT	CASSQDPQGPVGTEAFF
TRBV6-5	few	TRBD2	TRBJ2-5	TGTGCCAGCAGTTACTCTAGCGGGGTGGAGACCCAGTACTTC	CASSYSSGVETQYF
TRBV7-6	.	.	TRBJ2-5	TGTGCCAGCAGCCCCCTCCAAACAGGATTCCAAGAGACCCAGTACTTC	CASSPLQTGFQETQYF
TRBV7-8	once	.	TRBJ1-2	TGTGCCAGCAGCTTATGGGGGGGCTATGGCTACACCTTC	CASSLWGGYGYTF
TRBV20-1	.	.	TRBJ1-3	TGCAGTGCTAGCTCGGCAGACACCATATATTTT	CSASSADTIYF
TRBV5-1	.	.	TRBJ1-5	TGCGCCAGCAGCTTAGGAACTAATCAGCCCCAGCATTTT	CASSLGTNQPQHF
TRBV20-1	large	TRBD2	TRBJ2-7	TGCAGTGCTGCGGGAGAGAATGGCTACGAGCAGTACTTC	CSAAGENGYEQYF
TRBV20-1	.	.	TRBJ1-6	TGCAGTGCTAGAGTGGGAGATAATTCACCCCTCCACTTT	CSARVGDNSPLHF
TRBV2	.	.	TRBJ2-7	TGTGCCAGCAGTGAATCGGACAGAGCCTACGAGCAGTACTTC	CASSESDRAYEQYF
TRBV6-1	.	.	TRBJ2-2	TGTGCCAGCAGTGAAGCGCTGAACACCGGGGAGCTGTTTTTT	CASSEALNTGELFF
TRBV7-8	.	.	TRBJ1-1	TGTGCCAGCAGCCCGGTCAGGGGAAACACTGAAGCTTTCTTT	CASSPVRGNTEAFF
TRBV10-1	.	.	TRBJ2-5	TGCGCCAGCAGTGGACAGTACCAAGAGACCCAGTACTTC	CASSGQYQETQYF
TRBV11-2	.	.	TRBJ1-2	TGTGCCAGCAGCCCCCTCGGGCGCCACTCCTATGGCTACACCTTC	CASSPLGRHSYGYTF
TRBV6-2/TRBV6-3	.	.	TRBJ1-6	TGTGCCAGCAGGGGATCGGGCGGTTATAATTCACCCCTCCACTTT	CASRGSGGYNSPLHF
TRBV27	.	TRBD1	TRBJ2-7	TGTGCCAGCGGGGCTACAGGGGGCCTTTCCTACGAGCAGTACTTC	CASGATGGLSYEQYF
TRBV10-1	.	.	TRBJ1-2	TGCGCCAGCAGTCGGGACCAGTATGGCTACACCTTC	CASSRDQYGYTF
TRBV20-1	.	TRBD1	TRBJ1-2	TGCAGTGCCCACTTCTTAGCCGGACAGGGGGTAATTGATGGCTACACCTTC	CSAHFLAGQGVIDGYTF
TRBV10-3	once	.	TRBJ2-3	TGTGCCATCAGTGAAGGGGGGGCCCCAGATACGCAGTATTTT	CAISEGGAPDTQYF
TRBV6-1	.	TRBD1	TRBJ1-6	TGTGCCAGCAGTCCGGGACAGTATAATTCACCCCTCCACTTT	CASSPGQYNSPLHF
TRBV20-1	.	.	TRBJ1-3	TGCAGTGCTAGTAAAACAGCTGGAAACACCATATATTTT	CSASKTAGNTIYF
TRBV5-4	.	.	TRBJ2-3	TGTGCCAGCAGATCGTCCCCGCTAGTGGGGCACACAGATACGCAGTATTTT	CASRSSPLVGHTDTQYF
TRBV19	.	TRBD2	TRBJ2-3	TGTGCCAGTAGTAGTCGGACTAGCGGGGGGAGCACAGATACGCAGTATTTT	CASSSRTSGGSTDTQYF
TRBV6-1	.	.	TRBJ1-6	TGTGCCAGCAGCTCCTCACATTCACCCCTCCACTTT	CASSSSHSPLHF
TRBV7-9	few	.	TRBJ1-1	TGTGCCAGCAGGGATACAGGCATGTACACTGAAGCTTTCTTT	CASRDTGMYTEAFF
TRBV7-7	.	TRBD1	TRBJ1-1	TGTGCCAGCAGCCCGAGGGACAGGGGGCCGTACACTGAAGCTTTCTTT	CASSPRDRGPYTEAFF
TRBV20-1	.	.	TRBJ2-6	TGCAGTGCTAGCCCTAGGGTATCTGGGGCCAACGTCCTGACTTTC	CSASPRVSGANVLTF
TRBV2	.	.	TRBJ1-1	TGTGCCAGCAGTGGAGTCACTGAAGCTTTCTTT	CASSGVTEAFF
TRBV2	few	TRBD1	TRBJ1-5	TGTGCCAGCGTCAAAGGACAGGGGCTAGGTCAGCCCCAGCATTTT	CASVKGQGLGQPQHF
TRBV7-6	.	.	TRBJ2-7	TGTGCCAGCAGCTTAGGACTGTCGGGGCGCTCCTACGAGCAGTACTTC	CASSLGLSGRSYEQYF
TRBV6-1	few	TRBD1	TRBJ1-5	TGTGCCAGCAGTGATCGGGACAGGGGGGACAATCAGCCCCAGCATTTT	CASSDRDRGDNQPQHF
TRBV27	.	TRBD1	TRBJ1-6	TGTGCCAGCAGTTTCGGACAGGGTTCCTATAATTCACCCCTCCACTTT	CASSFGQGSYNSPLHF
TRBV18	.	.	TRBJ1-5	TGTGCCAGCTCAACGGGGAGCCAGCCCCAGCATTTT	CASSTGSQPQHF
TRBV6-2/TRBV6-3	.	.	TRBJ2-7	TGTGCCAGCAGTTACAGTACCGAGCAGTACTTC	CASSYSTEQYF
TRBV12-3/TRBV12-4	.	.	TRBJ1-1	TGTGCCAGCAGGTCTCAGAGCGAGAACACTGAAGCTTTCTTT	CASRSQSENTEAFF
TRBV20-1	.	TRBD1	TRBJ1-2	TGCAGTGCCCCACGGACAGGGCGACAGGATGGCTACACCTTC	CSAPRTGRQDGYTF